These 13 T cell receptor beta chains were all obtained from the same sample, sequenced in a study of T-cell reconstitution after alpha-beta-depleted transplantation in children. Unique molecular identifiers were incorporated when the TCRbeta library was constructed. TCRdb recomputed calls from the PCR reads with MiXCR, one row per CDR3 protein. The table has some 460,000 distinct CDR3 sequences, around 15% seen once. The sequences come from PBMCs, mostly from graft donor cells, collected 360 days after TCRalphabeta/CD19-depleted stem cell transplant. Receptors originate from a boy in the first two years of life who had a stem cell transplant for Wiskott-Aldrich syndrome, so the T cells may come from the graft donor.

This chain joins TRBV7-2 and TRBJ2-7; no firm D call. The germline V gene has CDR1 SGHTA and CDR2 FQGNSA. This CDR3 has 13 residues. The V gene lost 2 bases and the J gene lost 5 bases, with 10 bases spanning the gap. For the CDR3, the DNA is TGTGCCAGCAGCTTATCATTGGTGAACGAGCAGTACTTC. Protein: CASSLSLVNEQYF.

The chain has TRBV20-1 and TRBJ2-1, with TRBD2 matching over 15 bases. V dropped 3 bases and J dropped 7; count of bases not matched to a gene: 4. Germline assignment: CDR1 DFQATT and CDR2 SNEGSKA (reference sequence). This CDR3 is 15 amino acids long. The CDR3 protein is CSASGLAGGPNEQFF. CDR3 sequence (DNA): TGCAGTGCTAGCGGACTAGCGGGAGGGCCTAATGAGCAGTTCTTC.

This clonotype was detected a few times. The chain combines TRBV5-1 with TRBJ2-2; D may be TRBD2 (6 bases). V was trimmed by 2 bases and J by 4 bases, leaving 15 bases between them. CDR1 and CDR2 from the germline V gene are SGHRS and YFSETQ. This CDR3 spans 16 amino acids. This CDR3 is CASSLPDGRSTGELFF. CDR3 DNA sequence: TGCGCCAGCAGCTTACCCGACGGGAGATCCACCGGGGAGCTGTTTTTT.

The chain combines TRBV12-3 or TRBV12-4 with TRBJ2-7; 8 bases line up with TRBD1. The CDR3 covers 13 residues. Unmatched junction bases numbered 2, after V lost 1 base and J lost 6 bases. The CDR3 is CASSLEQGGEQYF. The CDR3 nucleotides are TGTGCCAGCAGTTTAGAACAGGGGGGCGAGCAGTACTTC.

This clonotype was observed a handful of times. The rearrangement links TRBV7-2 to TRBJ2-3; possibly TRBD1 or TRBD2 for D (5 bases each). This CDR3 is built from 15 residues. The V gene lost 5 bases and the J gene lost 6 bases, with 18 bases spanning the gap. In germline, CDR1 is SGHTA, CDR2 FQGNSA. In DNA, the CDR3 is TGTGCCAGCAGCGCCGGGGCGGGTGTAGCGGATACGCAGTATTTT. It codes for CASSAGAGVADTQYF.

This clonotype was observed at least ten times. This chain uses TRBV29-1 with TRBJ2-5; 10 bases align to TRBD2. This CDR3 has 17 residues. J lost 2 bases, V lost 4 bases, and 13 bases had no gene match. Looked up from germline, CDR1 is SQVTM and CDR2 is ANQGSEA. CDR3 loop: CSVVRTSGIVSQETQYF. The CDR3, as DNA: TGCAGCGTTGTTAGAACTAGCGGGATTGTGTCTCAAGAGACCCAGTACTTC.

This clonotype was detected a few times. V gene TRBV7-8 combines with J gene TRBJ2-1; D may be TRBD1 or TRBD2 (5 bases each). This CDR3 is built from 13 residues. The V gene lost 1 base and the J gene lost 10 bases, with 11 bases spanning the gap. From germline, CDR1 is SGHVS and CDR2 FQNEAQ. CDR3 residues: CASSLDSGPEQFF. The CDR3, as DNA: TGTGCCAGCAGCTTAGATTCGGGGCCGGAGCAGTTCTTC.

This sequence joins TRBV4-2 and TRBJ2-7, with TRBD1 matching 7 bases. CDR3 size: 14 residues. Germline V gene lookup returns CDR1 LGHNA and CDR2 YNFKEQ. V lost 2 bases and J lost 2; bases outside the gene matches: 3. This CDR3 reads CASSQLQGTYEQYF. The CDR3 nucleotides are TGTGCCAGCAGCCAACTACAGGGGACCTACGAGCAGTACTTC.

This clonotype was counted a few times. V and J are TRBV12-3 or TRBV12-4 and TRBJ2-1, with TRBD2 matching 8 bases. This CDR3 is built from 15 residues. J was trimmed by 1 base and V by 8 bases; bases with no gene match: 7. The CDR3 protein is CASAIAGFSYNEQFF. The CDR3 DNA sequence: TGTGCCAGCGCAATAGCGGGATTTTCCTACAATGAGCAGTTCTTC.

This chain uses TRBV2 with TRBJ2-3, with unresolved D. V lost 0 bases to trimming and J lost 2 bases, with 15 bases between them. This CDR3 contains 17 residues. Germline V gene data show CDR1 as SNHLY and CDR2 as FYNNEI. CDR3 DNA sequence: TGTGCCAGCAGTGAAGCGCTTGGCCCGCCCGCCACAGATACGCAGTATTTT. Protein: CASSEALGPPATDTQYF.

This clonotype was picked up many times. The chain joins TRBV7-9 to TRBJ2-3; D unclear. The germline gives CDR1 SEHNR, CDR2 FQNEAQ (reference sequence). Trimming took off 1 base at V and 4 bases at J, with 9 bases between the two ends. There are 14 residues in the CDR3. The CDR3 here is CASSLEGFADTQYF. The CDR3 DNA follows: TGTGCCAGCAGCTTAGAGGGATTCGCAGATACGCAGTATTTT. The complete variable domain, with remaining parts taken from reference TRBV7-9 and TRBJ2-3, reads DTGVSQNPRHKITKRGQNVTFRCDPISEHNRLYWYRQTLGQGPEFLTYFQNEAQLEKSRLLSDRFSAERPKGSFSTLEIQRTEQGDSAMYLCASSLEGFADTQYFGPGTRLTVL.

The rearrangement links TRBV7-2 to TRBJ2-3; D unresolved. Germline V gene sequence: CDR1 SGHTA, CDR2 FQGNSA. The CDR3 extends over 15 amino acids. The V gene lost 0 bases and the J gene lost 4 bases, with 11 bases spanning the gap. The DNA of the CDR3 is TGTGCCAGCAGCTTAGCGCTCCGTTTACCAGATACGCAGTATTTT. Protein: CASSLALRLPDTQYF.

This clonotype was seen more than once but under ten times. The chain employs TRBV25-1 and TRBJ2-6; D uncertain. Trimming pared 1 base from V and 0 bases from J, leaving 4 bases between. The CDR3 has 15 amino acids. The V gene's germline CDR1 is MGHDK and CDR2 SYGVNS. The CDR3: CASSEFGSGANVLTF. The CDR3 nucleotides read TGTGCCAGCAGTGAATTTGGCTCTGGGGCCAACGTCCTGACTTTC.